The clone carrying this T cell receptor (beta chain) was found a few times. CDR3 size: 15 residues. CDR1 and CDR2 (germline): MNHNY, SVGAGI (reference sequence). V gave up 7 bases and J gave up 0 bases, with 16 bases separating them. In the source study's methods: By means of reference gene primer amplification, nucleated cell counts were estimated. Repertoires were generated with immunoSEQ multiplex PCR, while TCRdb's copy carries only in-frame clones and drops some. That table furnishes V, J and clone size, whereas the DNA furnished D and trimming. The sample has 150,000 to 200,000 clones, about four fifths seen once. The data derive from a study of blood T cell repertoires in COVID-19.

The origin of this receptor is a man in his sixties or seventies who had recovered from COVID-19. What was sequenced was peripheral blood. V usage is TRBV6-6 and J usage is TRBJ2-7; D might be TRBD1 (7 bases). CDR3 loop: CASIQGGYSSYEQYF. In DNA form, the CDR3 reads TGTGCCAGCATCCAGGGGGGTTACAGCTCCTACGAGCAGTACTTC.